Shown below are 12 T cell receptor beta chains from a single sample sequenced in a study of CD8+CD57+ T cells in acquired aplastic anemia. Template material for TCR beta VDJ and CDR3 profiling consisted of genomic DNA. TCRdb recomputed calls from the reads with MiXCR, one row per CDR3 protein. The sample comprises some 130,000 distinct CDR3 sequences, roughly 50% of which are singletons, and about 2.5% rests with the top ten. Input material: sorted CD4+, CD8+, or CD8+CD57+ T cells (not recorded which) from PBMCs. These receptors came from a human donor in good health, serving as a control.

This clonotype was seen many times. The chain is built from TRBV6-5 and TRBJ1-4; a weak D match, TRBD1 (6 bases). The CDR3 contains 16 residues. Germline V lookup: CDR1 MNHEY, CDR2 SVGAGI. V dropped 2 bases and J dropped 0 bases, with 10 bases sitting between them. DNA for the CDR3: TGTGCCAGCAGTTACGCCTACAGGGCAACTAATGAAAAACTGTTTTTT. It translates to CASSYAYRATNEKLFF.

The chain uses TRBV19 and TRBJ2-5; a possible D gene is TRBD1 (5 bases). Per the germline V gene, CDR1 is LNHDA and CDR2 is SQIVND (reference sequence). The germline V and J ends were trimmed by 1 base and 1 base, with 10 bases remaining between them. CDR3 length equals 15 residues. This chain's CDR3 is CASSIVVGRQETQYF. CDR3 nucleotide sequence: TGTGCCAGTAGTATAGTGGTGGGGCGCCAAGAGACCCAGTACTTC.

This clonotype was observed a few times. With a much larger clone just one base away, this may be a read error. CDR3 nucleotide sequence: TGCGCCAGCAGCACCGACAGGGTTGAAGAGACCCGGTACTTC. Protein product: CASSTDRVEETRYF. V and J are TRBV5-1 and TRBJ2-5, with 7 positions matching TRBD1. The length of the CDR3 is 14 residues. Germline V gene sequence: CDR1 SGHRS, CDR2 YFSETQ.

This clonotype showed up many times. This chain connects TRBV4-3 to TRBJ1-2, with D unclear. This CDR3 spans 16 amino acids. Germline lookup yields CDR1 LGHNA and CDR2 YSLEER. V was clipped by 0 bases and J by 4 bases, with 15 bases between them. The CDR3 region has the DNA TGCGCCAGCAGCCAAGATTTACTCTCGTGGGGCTATGGCTACACCTTC. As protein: CASSQDLLSWGYGYTF.

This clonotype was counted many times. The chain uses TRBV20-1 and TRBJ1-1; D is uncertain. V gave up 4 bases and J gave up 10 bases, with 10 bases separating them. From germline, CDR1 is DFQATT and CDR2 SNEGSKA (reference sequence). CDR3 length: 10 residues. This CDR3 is CSAIAHRAFF. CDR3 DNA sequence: TGCAGTGCTATAGCTCACCGAGCTTTCTTT.

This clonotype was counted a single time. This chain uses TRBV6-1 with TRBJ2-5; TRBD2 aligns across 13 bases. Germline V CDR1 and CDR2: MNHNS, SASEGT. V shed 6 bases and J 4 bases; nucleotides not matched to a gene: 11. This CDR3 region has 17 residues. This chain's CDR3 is CASSRGPGLAGSETQYF. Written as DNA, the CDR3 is TGTGCCAGCAGCCGAGGCCCGGGACTAGCGGGGTCAGAGACCCAGTACTTC.

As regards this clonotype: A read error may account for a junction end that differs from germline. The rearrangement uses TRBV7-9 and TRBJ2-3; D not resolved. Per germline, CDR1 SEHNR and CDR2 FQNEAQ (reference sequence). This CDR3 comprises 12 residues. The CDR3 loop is CASSLWSDTQYF. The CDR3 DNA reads TGCGCCAGCAGCTTGTGGTCAGATACGCAGTATTTT. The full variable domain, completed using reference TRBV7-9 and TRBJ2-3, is DTGVSQNPRHKITKRGQNVTFRCDPISEHNRLYWYRQTLGQGPEFLTYFQNEAQLEKSRLLSDRFSAERPKGSFSTLEIQRTEQGDSAMYLCASSLWSDTQYFGPGTRLTVL.

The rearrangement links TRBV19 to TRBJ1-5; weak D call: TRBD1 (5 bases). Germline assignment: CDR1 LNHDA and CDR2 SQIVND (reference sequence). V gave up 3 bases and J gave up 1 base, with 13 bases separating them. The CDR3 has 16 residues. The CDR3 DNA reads TGTGCCAGTAGTATGCCCGGCGGGGGGAGCAATCAGCCCCAGCATTTT. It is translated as CASSMPGGGSNQPQHF.

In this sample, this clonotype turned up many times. The CDR3, as DNA: TGTGCCAGCTCACCAAATTTCTACGAGCAGTACTTC. Translated, it gives CASSPNFYEQYF. The V and J genes are TRBV18 and TRBJ2-7; D gene uncertain. The CDR3 consists of 12 residues. The V and J ends lost 2 bases and 3 bases respectively, with 5 bases between them. Germline V lookup: CDR1 KGHSH, CDR2 LQKENI. Filled out from reference TRBV18 and TRBJ2-7, the complete variable domain reads NAGVMQNPRHLVRRRGQEARLRCSPMKGHSHVYWYRQLPEEGLKFMVYLQKENIIDESGMPKERFSAEFPKEGPSILRIQQVVRGDSAAYFCASSPNFYEQYFGPGTRLTVT.

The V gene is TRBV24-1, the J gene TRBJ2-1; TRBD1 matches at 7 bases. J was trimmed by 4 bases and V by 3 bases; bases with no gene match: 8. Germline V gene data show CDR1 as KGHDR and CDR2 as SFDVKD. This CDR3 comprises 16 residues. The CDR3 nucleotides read TGTGCCACCAGTGATCCGCCCGGGACAGTTTACAATGAGCAGTTCTTC. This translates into CATSDPPGTVYNEQFF.

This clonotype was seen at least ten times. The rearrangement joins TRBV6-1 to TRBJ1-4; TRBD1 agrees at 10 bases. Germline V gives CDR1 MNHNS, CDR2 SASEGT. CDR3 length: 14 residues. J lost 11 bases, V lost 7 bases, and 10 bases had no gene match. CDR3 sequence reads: CASTSTGGAGKLFF. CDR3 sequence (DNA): TGTGCCAGCACCTCGACAGGGGGCGCGGGGAAACTGTTTTTT.

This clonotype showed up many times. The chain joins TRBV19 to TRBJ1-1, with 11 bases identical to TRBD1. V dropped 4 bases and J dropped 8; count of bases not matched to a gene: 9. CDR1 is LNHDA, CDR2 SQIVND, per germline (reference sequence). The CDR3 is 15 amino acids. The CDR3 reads CASSTGRDRGIEAFF. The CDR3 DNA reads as TGTGCCAGTAGTACCGGCCGGGACAGGGGGATCGAAGCTTTCTTT.